This TCR beta chain was recovered during a study of blood T cell repertoires in COVID-19. Study-wide context: Samples representing acute and convalescent COVID-19 were sourced from the United States, Italy and Spain. PBMCs, B-cell-depleted T cells, or T cells provided the cDNA or gDNA that made up the material.

Recruits, aged roughly 18 to 90 years, lived in about two dozen US areas. Clones were sequenced by immunoSEQ multiplex PCR, and TCRdb holds only the in-frame ones, with some missing. The sample shows fewer than 250,000 clones, around three quarters of them seen only once. Trimming removed 1 base at V and 4 bases at J, with 16 bases between. Germline V gives CDR1 SGHDN, CDR2 FVKESK. CDR3 size: 16 residues. This chain joins TRBV14 and TRBJ1-2; possible D gene TRBD1, 5 bases. The sample was PBMCs or T cells enriched from blood (not recorded which). The receptor's source is a woman aged 50 to 60 with acute COVID-19. CDR3 sequence (DNA): TGTGCCAGCAGCCAAGGCCCTTCCGGGGGGGGCTATGGCTACACCTTC. Translation: CASSQGPSGGGYGYTF.